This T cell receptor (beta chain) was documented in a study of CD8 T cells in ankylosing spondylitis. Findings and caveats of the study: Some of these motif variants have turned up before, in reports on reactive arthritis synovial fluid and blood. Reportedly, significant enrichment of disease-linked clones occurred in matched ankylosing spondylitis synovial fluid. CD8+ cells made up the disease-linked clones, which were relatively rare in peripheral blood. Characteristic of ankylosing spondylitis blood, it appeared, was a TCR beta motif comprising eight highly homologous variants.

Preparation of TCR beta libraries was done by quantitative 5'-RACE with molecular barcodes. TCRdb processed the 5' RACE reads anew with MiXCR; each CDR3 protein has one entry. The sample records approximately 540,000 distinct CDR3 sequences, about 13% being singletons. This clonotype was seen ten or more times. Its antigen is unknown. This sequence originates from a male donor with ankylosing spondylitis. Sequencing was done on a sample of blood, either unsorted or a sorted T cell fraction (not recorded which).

CDR3 nucleotides: TGTGCCAGCAGTTATTCTAGCGGGAGCCCCGGGGAGCTGTTTTTT. Translating gives CASSYSSGSPGELFF. The chain uses TRBV12-3 or TRBV12-4 and TRBJ2-2; 10 bases match TRBD2. With V trimmed by 4 bases and J by 6 bases, 5 bases remained unmatched. The CDR3 totals 15 residues.